The clone carrying this T cell receptor beta chain has only one observation. This specimen comes from a study of technical replicates of blood from a few donors. This CDR3 has 13 residues. Between the trimmed V and J ends, which lost 4 bases and 5 bases, there was a span of 9 bases. Data came from immunoSEQ multiplex PCR; TCRdb stores just in-frame clones and leaves some out. The table includes 80,000 or so clones, roughly 94% detected once. The receptor was derived from a human donor in good health. The V call is TRBV23-1, the J call TRBJ2-1; tentatively, D is TRBD2 (6 bases). TRBV23-1 carries the ORF label, with uncertain function. The sequenced sample consisted of T cells isolated from PBMCs. The CDR3 sequence: CASSLRENNEQFF. In nucleotides, the CDR3 is TGCGCCAGCAGTCTGCGGGAAAACAATGAGCAGTTCTTC.